This T cell receptor beta chain originates from a study of neurological immune-mediated disorders (dated by TCRdb to the late 2010s). For the study in its entirety: Among the 34 multiple sclerosis patients, relapsing-remitting MS was present in around 31 and secondary progressive MS was present in 3. Peripheral blood TCR-beta repertoires from HTLV-I-associated myelopathy (HAM/TSP) patients, multiple sclerosis patients and healthy controls were compared by UMI-based sequencing. The cohort comprised around 70 subjects: around 15 HAM/TSP patients, approximately 34 multiple sclerosis patients and about 20 healthy controls. Alongside PBMC samples, the set of around 99 TCR-beta libraries contained longitudinal samples, technical triplicates, and paired CD4+ and CD8+ T-cell subsets that had been sorted. What the work shows at the level of the full study, not this receptor alone: The MS cluster was not associated with any clinical or MRI features, and the authors stated that larger cohorts are needed. No identical CDR3 amino acid sequences were found to be shared among expanded clones across subjects, suggesting that TCR-beta repertoires were private in all groups. The highest TCR clonal expansion was observed in HAM/TSP patients, whereas the lowest was observed in MS patients, even when compared with healthy controls. In a phylogenetic analysis, the repertoires of 18 out of 34 MS patients fell into a single cluster of related CDR3 sequences, pointing to a possible signature at the repertoire level.

cDNA was synthesized by template-switch 5'RACE using a primer with a 10-nucleotide random unique molecular identifier that tagged each TCR transcript. Each sequencing run produced over 180 million TCR-beta sequences covering 15-18 subjects. Total RNA was extracted with the RNeasy kit. Using the KAPA Real-time Library Amplification kit, TCR-beta VDJ regions were amplified with primers for the TCR constant region and the 5'RACE anchor. Sample indexes and Illumina adaptors were added in a first PCR, after which library yield was increased in a second PCR. The roughly 650 bp TCR product was size-selected on a 2% E-gel SizeSelection system after Ampure bead purification. Library quality was checked on a Bioanalyzer, concentration was measured with Qubit, and libraries were quantified with the Kapa Library Quantification kit before pooling. An Illumina HiSeq 2500 was used to sequence the libraries paired-end at 2 x 150 bp. To increase sequence diversity, roughly 25-31% phiX was spiked into each library pool. The original pipeline was this. The quality-filtered reads were processed with the UMI-based MiGEC pipeline, whose error correction step removed more than 80% of the raw TCR sequences. IMGT germline references were used for alignment of VDJ genes, and clonotypes were defined by a unique CDR3 amino acid sequence together with V-J genes. Clonal expansion, Shannon diversity and CDR3 relatedness (CalcPairwiseDistances, ClusterSamples) were evaluated with VDJtools, and phylogenetic trees were built with CLCbio workbench. Clones with at least 8 unique UMIs were defined as expanded, with this threshold being based on coefficient-of-variation modelling across technical triplicates. TCRdb itself trimmed the public reads at Q25 with fastp, ran MiXCR and retained productive beta chains. CDR3 protein duplicates are merged, each entry listing the most common genes and DNA. The V and J calls come from TCRdb's annotation, not from the publication. The sample table contains some 60,000 distinct CDR3 sequences; only one count was recorded for under 5.5% of them. Of the sample, 3% to 4% falls within the top ten clones.

Libraries from unsorted PBMCs were made from 2 million PBMCs kept in RNAlater at -80 degrees C until RNA extraction. Multiple sclerosis patients were enrolled in a US clinical protocol under which disease progression was evaluated by magnetic resonance imaging. PBMCs were separated from peripheral blood using Ficoll-Hypaque density gradient centrifugation and then cryopreserved in liquid nitrogen. This clonotype was found many times. Its antigen is currently not known. Base-call qualities are not available, and no considerably larger clone is one nucleotide away. The germline V gene (reference sequence) supplies CDR1 DFQATT and CDR2 SNEGSKA. From cysteine to phenylalanine, the CDR3 is 15 amino acids long. Just CDR3 DNA is preserved here, 45 bases in frame from base 1. Germline trimming amounts to 1 base on V and 5 bases on J, with 10 as the count of junction bases outside the gene matches.

The receptor comes from a woman in her 50s with multiple sclerosis. Sequencing used PBMCs. Recombination connected TRBV20-1 to TRBJ2-5; 7 bases in between match TRBD1. For the CDR3, the sequence is CSARAEGALGETQYF. The nucleotide sequence is given as TGCAGTGCTAGAGCAGAGGGGGCGCTTGGGGAGACCCAGTACTTC.